Shown below are 5 T cell receptor beta chains from a single sample sequenced in a study of cytomegalovirus exposure and HLA in healthy donors. The primer mix had 60 Vbeta and 13 Jbeta primers. The method was immunoSEQ multiplex PCR; TCRdb's version includes in-frame clones alone and lacks a portion of them. The sample lists some 110,000 clones, roughly 82% occurring once. The sequencing sample was made of PBMCs. These receptors came from a male donor in good health and CMV-seropositive.

This clone was detected only once. The rearrangement uses TRBV6-1 and TRBJ2-7, with 7 bases that match TRBD1. This CDR3 spans 14 amino acids. V was clipped by 5 bases and J by 1 base; unmatched bases: 5. Germline CDR1 reads MNHNS; CDR2 reads SASEGT. CDR3 coding DNA: TGTGCCAGCAGTTCACCGGGACAGTCCTACGAGCAGTACTTC. It encodes CASSSPGQSYEQYF.

The chain recombines TRBV29-1 with TRBJ2-1; D possibly corresponds to TRBD1 (6 bases). V lost 4 bases and J lost 8, with 18 bases in between. The CDR3 sequence is 14 residues long. From germline, CDR1 is SQVTM and CDR2 ANQGSEA. Here the CDR3 reads CSVALGAIVDEQFF. The CDR3 nucleotides are TGCAGCGTTGCCCTGGGGGCGATTGTTGATGAGCAGTTCTTC.

This clone was recorded a few times. The chain carries TRBV14 and TRBJ1-1; 7 nucleotides align to TRBD1. Germline trimming cut 1 base from V and 7 bases from J; bases unmatched to any gene: 6. This CDR3 contains 14 residues. From germline, CDR1 is SGHDN and CDR2 FVKESK. The CDR3 loop is CASSQARQGGEAFF. The CDR3 DNA reads TGTGCCAGCAGCCAAGCTAGACAGGGAGGTGAAGCTTTCTTT.

This chain uses TRBV5-1 with TRBJ2-2; 7 nucleotides match TRBD1. The germline V gene encodes CDR1 SGHRS and CDR2 YFSETQ. The CDR3 spans 15 residues. Trimming removed 0 bases from V and 1 base from J; junction bases left unmatched: 0. Here the CDR3 DNA reads TGCGCCAGCAGCTTGGGGACAGGGAACACCGGGGAGCTGTTTTTT. Translating gives CASSLGTGNTGELFF.

V gene TRBV18 combines with J gene TRBJ2-1, with TRBD1 identical over 7 bases. The CDR3 extends over 15 amino acids. CDR1 and CDR2 (germline): KGHSH, LQKENI. V trimming: 3 bases; J trimming: 5 bases; junction bases outside the gene matches: 7. CDR3 sequence (DNA): TGTGCCAGCTCACCGGCACAGGGGAATCACAATGAGCAGTTCTTC. Its translation: CASSPAQGNHNEQFF. Full variable domain (rest looked up from reference TRBV18 and TRBJ2-1): NAGVMQNPRHLVRRRGQEARLRCSPMKGHSHVYWYRQLPEEGLKFMVYLQKENIIDESGMPKERFSAEFPKEGPSILRIQQVVRGDSAAYFCASSPAQGNHNEQFFGPGTRLTVL.